This is a list of T cell receptor beta chains from one sample in a study of Graves' ophthalmopathy and Graves' hyperthyroidism. Via MiXCR, TCRdb re-called the multiplex PCR reads, giving one row per CDR3 protein. Found here are 650,000 to 800,000 distinct CDR3 sequences, about 40% of them singletons; the top ten hold roughly 3.5%. The sequenced sample was peripheral blood. These receptors were collected from an adult man with Graves' ophthalmopathy. Both conserved end residues are trimmed from each CDR3. Rows may omit the clone size; those that give it use once, few, many or a size class.

v_gene	j_gene	abundance	CDR3aa
TRBV25-1	TRBJ2-7	.	GLANSYEQY
TRBV7-9	TRBJ2-5	once	ASSPGYSNQPQY
TRBV2	TRBJ1-1	many	ASMKEQGWGNTEAF
TRBV20-1	TRBJ2-1	many	SASSNEQF
TRBV19	TRBJ2-2	many	ASSMGTGELF
TRBV4-3	TRBJ1-2	.	ASSPRTGWDYGYT
TRBV10-3	TRBJ2-7	once	AISESTGRQY
TRBV10-3	TRBJ1-2	.	AISGPDNNYGYT
TRBV6-2/TRBV6-3	TRBJ2-3	.	ASSTAGGPVTDTQY
TRBV4-1	TRBJ1-2	few	ASSQAPQGVNYGYT
TRBV6-5	TRBJ1-2	many	ASSSDSGGYGYT
TRBV29-1	TRBJ2-5	.	SVEGWGGAAQY
TRBV10-3	.	few	ASSGTSGSYNEQF
TRBV10-3	TRBJ1-3	many	AISDPDTGNTIY
TRBV9	TRBJ2-6	.	ASSPPLPNVLT
TRBV7-3	TRBJ2-7	once	ASSGDVGGDEQY
TRBV10-3	TRBJ2-7	few	ASRGRVSYEQY
TRBV10-3	TRBJ1-2	few	ASSSGQGSKSYGYT
TRBV11-2	TRBJ2-5	many	ASSPRGASEETQY
TRBV7-2	TRBJ1-3	many	ASSYDRLEHTIY
TRBV5-6	TRBJ2-7	.	ASSAGPHEQY
TRBV5-1	TRBJ1-1	many	ASSEQETKNTEAF
TRBV10-3	TRBJ1-4	.	AISETGLASDKLF
TRBV11-2	TRBJ2-7	few	ASSGGGGPYEQY
TRBV12-3/TRBV12-4	TRBJ1-1	.	ASSLASAKTEAF
TRBV2	TRBJ1-1	few	ASSPQATNTEAF
TRBV3-1	TRBJ1-6	few	ASSQGVLKDSPLH
TRBV29-1	TRBJ1-6	.	SGRSPLH
TRBV11-2	TRBJ2-5	many	ASSLDWRETQY
TRBV24-1	TRBJ1-5	many	ATSDLRPKRQPQH
TRBV7-8	TRBJ2-5	many	ASSSGVTGVLETQY
TRBV29-1	TRBJ1-1	once	SVEARGTEAF
TRBV7-8	TRBJ1-2	many	ASSPRVTGHPT
TRBV14	TRBJ2-7	many	ASSQEPEYEQY
TRBV15	TRBJ2-2	once	ATSEGPSGELF
TRBV20-1	TRBJ2-7	few	SAREGQGAVYEQY
TRBV2	TRBJ1-2	.	ANRRDDGYT
TRBV2	TRBJ1-1	many	ASRKRWGAYTEAF
TRBV29-1	TRBJ1-1	many	SVDSGGPGTEAF
TRBV3-1	TRBJ2-7	.	ASSQGGVNEQY
TRBV5-6	TRBJ2-2	.	ASSTQYQPGTGELF
TRBV20-1	TRBJ1-5	many	SASDGQGGQPQH
TRBV20-1	TRBJ1-5	many	SARSGQLNQPQH
TRBV4-1	TRBJ2-7	.	ASSQARTSGVSYEQY
TRBV29-1	TRBJ1-4	.	SVTNGWGSEKLF
TRBV7-9	TRBJ2-7	.	ASSLTQRGGWNEQY
TRBV2	TRBJ1-5	many	ASSETGFNQPQH
TRBV10-3	TRBJ2-7	.	AISEGTSAYYEQY
TRBV9	TRBJ1-5	.	ASSPGGRETQH
TRBV29-1	TRBJ2-2	.	SPGQGRNTGELF
TRBV12-3/TRBV12-4	TRBJ2-7	.	ASKKRQFNEQY
TRBV6-6	TRBJ2-2	many	ASRRGENTGELF
TRBV11-1	TRBJ2-7	.	ASSSTGGVGYEQC
TRBV5-6	TRBJ2-7	.	ASSGNRDTFPYEQY
TRBV15	TRBJ1-2	many	ATEEQGAESGYT